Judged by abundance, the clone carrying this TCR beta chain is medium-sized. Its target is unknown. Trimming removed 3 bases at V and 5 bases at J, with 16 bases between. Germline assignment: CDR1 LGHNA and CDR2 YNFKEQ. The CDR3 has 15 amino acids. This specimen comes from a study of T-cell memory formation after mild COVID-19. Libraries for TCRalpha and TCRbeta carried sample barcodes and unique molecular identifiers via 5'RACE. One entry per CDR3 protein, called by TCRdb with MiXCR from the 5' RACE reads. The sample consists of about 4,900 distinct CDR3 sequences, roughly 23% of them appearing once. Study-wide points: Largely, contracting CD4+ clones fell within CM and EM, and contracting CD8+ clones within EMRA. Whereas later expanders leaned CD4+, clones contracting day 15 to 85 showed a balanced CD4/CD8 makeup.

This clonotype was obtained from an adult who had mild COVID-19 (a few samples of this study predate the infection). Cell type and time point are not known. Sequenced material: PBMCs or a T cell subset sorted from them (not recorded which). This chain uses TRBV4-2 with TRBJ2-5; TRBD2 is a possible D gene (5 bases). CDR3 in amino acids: CASSQERLGPETQYF. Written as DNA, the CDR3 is TGTGCCAGCAGCCAGGAGCGGCTCGGTCCGGAGACCCAGTACTTC.